Listed here are 11 T cell receptor beta chains from one sample, sequenced in a study of Ad26.COV2.S vaccination and SARS-CoV-2 variants. The sample's treatment: 15 to 20 received Ad26.COV2.S at low or high dose, single or two shots; five or six received placebo; per-sample allocation not given. Samples analyzed were those drawn on day 63 after the first vaccine or placebo injection. Measured with immunoSEQ multiplex PCR; TCRdb has only the in-frame clones, and not every one. This sample yields 300,000 to 400,000 clones, of which around 86% are seen a single time; roughly 3.1% belongs to the top ten. Sequenced here: peripheral blood, sampled in a trial of Ad26.COV2.S vaccine versus placebo. The receptors here all came from a person aged 18 to 65 who received the Ad26.COV2.S COVID-19 vaccine or a placebo.

The chain uses TRBV27 and TRBJ1-2; D is ambiguous. V was trimmed by 6 bases and J by 8 bases, leaving 16 bases between them. This CDR3 has 13 amino acids. Germline assignment: CDR1 MNHEY and CDR2 SMNVEV (reference sequence). Written as DNA, the CDR3 is TGTGCCAGCAGGACGGGCGAAAAGCTGGGCTACACCTTC. This sequence encodes CASRTGEKLGYTF.

J is TRBJ2-7 and V is TRBV5-4; tentative D call: TRBD2 (6 bases). V lost 4 bases and J lost 2, with 25 bases in between. CDR1 and CDR2 from the germline V gene are SGHNT and YYREEE (reference sequence). The CDR3 loop spans 18 amino acids. Here the CDR3 DNA reads TGTGCCAGCAGCCAACCGTGGAGTATGCGGGGTCACCCCTACGAGCAGTACTTC. It yields the protein CASSQPWSMRGHPYEQYF.

In this sample, this clone turned up a few times. The rearrangement uses TRBV15 and TRBJ1-1; TRBD1 aligns across 9 bases. In germline, CDR1 is LNHNV, CDR2 YYDKDF (reference sequence). Unmatched junction bases numbered 6, after V lost 2 bases and J lost 5 bases. The CDR3 has 15 amino acids. The CDR3 loop reads CATSRQDRGDTEAFF. CDR3 coding DNA: TGTGCCACCAGCAGACAAGACAGGGGGGATACTGAAGCTTTCTTT.

The CDR3 here is CAISELPGSYNEQFF. As DNA, the CDR3 is TGTGCCATCAGTGAGCTACCGGGCTCCTACAATGAGCAGTTCTTC. The chain carries TRBV10-3 and TRBJ2-1, with D uncertain. Between the trimmed V and J ends, which lost 2 bases and 0 bases, there was a span of 8 bases. This CDR3 is built from 15 residues. The germline gives CDR1 ENHRY, CDR2 SYGVKD.

The CDR3 nucleotides read TGTGCCTGGAGTCCACTGACAGGTTCAGGGCCCCAGCATTTT. Its protein is CAWSPLTGSGPQHF. This rearrangement joins TRBV30 to TRBJ1-5; D may be TRBD1 (6 bases). This CDR3 spans 14 amino acids. Trimming shortened V by 2 bases and J by 9 bases, and 17 bases separated the two germline ends. The V gene's germline CDR1 is GTSNPN and CDR2 SVGIG (reference sequence).

The chain recombines TRBV7-9 with TRBJ1-1; TRBD1 matches at 8 bases. Looked up from germline, CDR1 is SEHNR and CDR2 is FQNEAQ (reference sequence). This CDR3 contains 15 residues. V lost 8 bases and J lost 0; bases outside the gene matches: 8. The CDR3 spells CASSGQGPLNTEAFF. The CDR3 DNA reads TGTGCCAGCTCAGGACAGGGACCCTTGAACACTGAAGCTTTCTTT.

The rearrangement uses TRBV12-5 and TRBJ1-4; D is uncertain. The CDR3 runs to 12 residues. V was trimmed by 2 bases and J by 8 bases, leaving 6 bases between them. Germline CDR1 LGHNT, CDR2 FRNRAP. CDR3 in DNA: TGTGCTAGTGGTTTGTCCTGGGAAAAACTGTTTTTT. Translating it yields CASGLSWEKLFF. The full variable domain, with the rest looked up from reference TRBV12-5 and TRBJ1-4, is DARVTQTPRHKVTEMGQEVTMRCQPILGHNTVFWYRQTMMQGLELLAYFRNRAPLDDSGMPKDRFSAEMPDATLATLKIQPSEPRDSAVYFCASGLSWEKLFFGSGTQLSVL.

This sequence joins TRBV14 and TRBJ1-6; perhaps TRBD1 as D (5 bases). Germline CDR1 is SGHDN and CDR2 is FVKESK. The CDR3 is made up of 14 amino acids. Trimming shortened V by 3 bases and J by 10 bases, and 13 bases separated the two germline ends. In DNA form, the CDR3 reads TGTGCCAGCAGCCAGGGGGGATTATGGTCACCCCTCCACTTT. Residues: CASSQGGLWSPLHF.

In this sample, this clone turned up once. The rearrangement joins TRBV5-6 to TRBJ2-3; D is unresolved. V lost 4 bases to trimming and J lost 0 bases, with 9 bases between them. CDR3 size: 14 residues. CDR1 is SGHDT, CDR2 YYEEEE, per germline. CDR3 amino acids: CASSADSSTDTQYF. DNA of the CDR3: TGTGCCAGCAGCGCGGATTCTAGCACAGATACGCAGTATTTT.

The chain joins TRBV5-1 to TRBJ2-1, with 7 bases fitting TRBD1. The CDR3 is made up of 17 amino acids. With V trimmed by 4 bases and J by 2 bases, 12 bases remained unmatched. Germline lookup yields CDR1 SGHRS and CDR2 YFSETQ. The chain's CDR3 is CASSITTQGSAYNEQFF. The CDR3 nucleotides read TGCGCCAGCAGCATTACCACACAGGGGAGCGCCTACAATGAGCAGTTCTTC.

The chain carries TRBV2 and TRBJ2-1, with D tentatively TRBD1 (6 bases). Germline values: CDR1 SNHLY, CDR2 FYNNEI. CDR3 length equals 14 residues. Trimming pared 6 bases from V and 5 bases from J, leaving 14 bases between. The CDR3 sequence: CASRASGAHNEQFF. The CDR3, as DNA: TGTGCCAGCAGGGCATCAGGGGCACACAATGAGCAGTTCTTC.